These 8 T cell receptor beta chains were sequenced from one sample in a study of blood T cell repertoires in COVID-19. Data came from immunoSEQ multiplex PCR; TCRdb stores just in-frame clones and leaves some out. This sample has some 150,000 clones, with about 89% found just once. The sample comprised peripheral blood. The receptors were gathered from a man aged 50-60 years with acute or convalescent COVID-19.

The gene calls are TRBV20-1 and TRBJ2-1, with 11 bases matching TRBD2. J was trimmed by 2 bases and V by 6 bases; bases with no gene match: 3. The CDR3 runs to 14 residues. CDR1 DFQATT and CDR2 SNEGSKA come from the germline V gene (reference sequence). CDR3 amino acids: CSASSGGAYNEQFF. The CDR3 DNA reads TGCAGTGCCAGTAGCGGGGGGGCCTACAATGAGCAGTTCTTC.

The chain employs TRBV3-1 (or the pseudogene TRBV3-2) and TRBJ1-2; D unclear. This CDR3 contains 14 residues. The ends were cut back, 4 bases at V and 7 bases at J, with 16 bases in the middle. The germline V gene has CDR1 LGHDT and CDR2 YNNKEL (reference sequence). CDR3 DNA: TGTGCCAGCAGCCCCCTTCTAGGAGCCGGTGGCTACACCTTC. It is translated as CASSPLLGAGGYTF.

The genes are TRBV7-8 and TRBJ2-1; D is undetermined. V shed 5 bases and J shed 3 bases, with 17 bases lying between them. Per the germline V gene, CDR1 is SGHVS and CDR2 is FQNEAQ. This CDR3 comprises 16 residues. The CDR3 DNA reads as TGTGCCAGCAGCGACACTGCTCCCGCCCTCTACAATGAGCAGTTCTTC. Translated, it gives CASSDTAPALYNEQFF.

The CDR3 coding sequence is TGTGCCAGCAGTTACGATTATCAGGGATCGGGTGAGCAGTTCTTC. It yields the protein CASSYDYQGSGEQFF. The rearrangement joins TRBV6-5 to TRBJ2-1; tentative D call: TRBD1 (5 bases). V gave up 2 bases and J gave up 9 bases, with 17 bases separating them. The germline CDR1 and CDR2 sequences are MNHEY and SVGAGI. This CDR3 has 15 amino acids.

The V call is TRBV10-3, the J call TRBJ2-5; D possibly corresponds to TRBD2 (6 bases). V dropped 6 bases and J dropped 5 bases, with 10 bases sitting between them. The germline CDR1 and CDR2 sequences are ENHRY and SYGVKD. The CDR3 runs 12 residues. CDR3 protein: CAISQTRETQYF. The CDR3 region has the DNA TGTGCCATCAGCCAGACTAGGGAGACCCAGTACTTC.

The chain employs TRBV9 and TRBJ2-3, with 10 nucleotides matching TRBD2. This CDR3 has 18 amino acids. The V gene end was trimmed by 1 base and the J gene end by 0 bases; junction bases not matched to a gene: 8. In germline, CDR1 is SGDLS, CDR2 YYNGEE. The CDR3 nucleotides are TGTGCCAGCAGCGTAAGATCGACTAGCGGGCCAAGCACAGATACGCAGTATTTT. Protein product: CASSVRSTSGPSTDTQYF.

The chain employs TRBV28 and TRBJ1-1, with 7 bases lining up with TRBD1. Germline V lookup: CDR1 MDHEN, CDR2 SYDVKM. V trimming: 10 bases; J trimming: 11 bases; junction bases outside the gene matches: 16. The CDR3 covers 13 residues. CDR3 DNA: TGTGCCACCCTTACCTCAGAGGGGGCTAGTGCTTTCTTT. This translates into CATLTSEGASAFF.

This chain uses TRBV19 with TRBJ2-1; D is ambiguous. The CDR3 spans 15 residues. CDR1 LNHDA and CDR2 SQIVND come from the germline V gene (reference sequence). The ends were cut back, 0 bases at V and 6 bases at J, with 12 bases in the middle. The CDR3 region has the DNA TGTGCCAGTAGTATAGATGCAGTAGCCTTCAATGAGCAGTTCTTC. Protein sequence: CASSIDAVAFNEQFF.